A selection of T cell receptor beta chains follows, all from one sample in a study of cytotoxic CD8 clonotypes in ibrutinib-treated CLL. Sequencing used immunoSEQ multiplex PCR; TCRdb keeps in-frame clones, though not all of them. The table has about 140,000 clones, approximately 80% seen once. Sequenced material: PBMCs, taken after 36 months of ibrutinib treatment. Source of these receptors: a human donor with chronic lymphocytic leukemia. Each CDR3 is given with its conserved first and last residue. The D gene is left open where the match is weak. Not every row has a clone size; where given, it reads once, few, many or a size class.

v_call	d_call	clone_size	j_call	cdr3_nt	cdr3_aa
TRBV5-6	NA	once	TRBJ2-6	TGTGCCAGCAGCTTGGCCGCCTGGAACGCTGGGGCCAACGTCCTGACTTTC	CASSLAAWNAGANVLTF
TRBV5-1	NA	once	TRBJ2-5	TGCGCCAGCAGCTTATCCCTAGAGACCCAGTACTTC	CASSLSLETQYF
TRBV6-5	NA	NA	TRBJ1-1	TGTGCCAGCAGTTACGAATGGGGGCTAGCTTTCTTT	CASSYEWGLAFF
TRBV18	NA	NA	TRBJ1-2	TGTGCCAGCTCACCGGATGTGGGGGCGAACTATGGCTACACCTTC	CASSPDVGANYGYTF
TRBV5-4	NA	NA	TRBJ2-1	TGTGCCAGCAGCTCAGGGTCTAGCTCCTACAATGAGCAGTTCTTC	CASSSGSSSYNEQFF
TRBV6-1	NA	NA	TRBJ1-3	TGTGCCAGCAGTGTTTGGGGCAGTAACTCTGGAAACACCATATATTTT	CASSVWGSNSGNTIYF
TRBV7-8	NA	NA	TRBJ1-4	TGTGCCAGCAGCTCCATAACAGGGAAAAGGAATGAAAAACTGTTTTTT	CASSSITGKRNEKLFF
TRBV30	NA	NA	TRBJ2-5	TGTGCCTGGAGAGATAACGGGTCCCAGTACTTC	CAWRDNGSQYF
TRBV27	NA	NA	TRBJ1-2	TGTGCCAGCAGTTTAAGTCCCTACTATGGCTACACCTTC	CASSLSPYYGYTF
TRBV27	NA	NA	TRBJ2-3	TGTGCCAGCAGTTTAACGAGACAGTCGAGTACGCAGTATTTT	CASSLTRQSSTQYF
TRBV18	NA	once	TRBJ1-1	TGTGCCAGCTCACCACAGAGGTTGAACACTGAAGCTTTCTTT	CASSPQRLNTEAFF
TRBV6-5	TRBD1	NA	TRBJ2-7	TGTGCCAGCAGCTACCGGGACAGGGCCTACGAGCAGTACTTC	CASSYRDRAYEQYF
TRBV6-5	NA	NA	TRBJ2-6	TGTGCCAGCACCATCCGACAGACTGGGGCCAACGTCCTGACTTTC	CASTIRQTGANVLTF
TRBV7-3	TRBD2	NA	TRBJ2-3	TGTGCCAGCAGCTTAATCCTGGGACTAGCGGGGACAGATACGCAGTATTTT	CASSLILGLAGTDTQYF
TRBV19	NA	NA	TRBJ2-7	TGTGCCAGTAGTATCGGGGATTTCTACGAGCAGTACTTC	CASSIGDFYEQYF
TRBV4-1	NA	NA	TRBJ1-1	TGCGCCAGCAGTGCGATCGGGCAGGGCGAAGCTTTCTTT	CASSAIGQGEAFF
TRBV13	TRBD2	NA	TRBJ2-7	TGTGCCACCTTAAACCGACTAGCGGCGAGCTCCTACGAGCAGTACTTC	CATLNRLAASSYEQYF
TRBV11-2	TRBD2	NA	TRBJ2-7	TGTGCCAGCAGCCCCGCGATAGCGGGAGCTACCTACGAGCAGTACTTC	CASSPAIAGATYEQYF
TRBV4-2	NA	NA	TRBJ2-5	TGTGCCAGCAGCCAGACACGGCTAGCCGGTGAGACCCAGTACTTC	CASSQTRLAGETQYF
TRBV28	TRBD1	NA	TRBJ2-7	TGTGCCAGCTTCGGGACAGGTAGTCGATACGAGCAGTACTTC	CASFGTGSRYEQYF
TRBV7-9	TRBD2	NA	TRBJ2-7	TGTGCCAGCAGCTTAGAGCCTAGCGGGATTAGTTTCGAGCAGTACTTC	CASSLEPSGISFEQYF
TRBV7-9	NA	NA	TRBJ1-5	TGTGCCAGCAGCTTAGTTAGTGAGCAGCCCCAGCATTTT	CASSLVSEQPQHF
TRBV5-1	TRBD1	NA	TRBJ2-7	TGCGCCAGCAGCTCGACAGGGGGAAGTGACGAGCAGTACTTC	CASSSTGGSDEQYF
TRBV4-1	NA	NA	TRBJ2-3	TGCGCCAGCAGCCCCGTGGGGCGGTACCGCACAGATACGCAGTATTTT	CASSPVGRYRTDTQYF
TRBV20-1	NA	NA	TRBJ2-6	TGCAGTGCGCGGGGGGCCAACGTCCTGACTTTC	CSARGANVLTF
TRBV30	TRBD1	NA	TRBJ1-6	TGTGCCTGGAGTGTACTGGGACAGGGTGTGGGATCACCCCTCCACTTT	CAWSVLGQGVGSPLHF
TRBV29-1	NA	NA	TRBJ1-1	TGCAGCGTTGTTCGGCGGTCCCCTGAAGCTTTCTTT	CSVVRRSPEAFF
TRBV7-2	NA	NA	TRBJ2-7	TGTGCCAGCAGCCCAAACGCCGGACCCTACGAGCAGTACTTC	CASSPNAGPYEQYF
TRBV29-1	TRBD2	once	TRBJ2-3	TGCAGCGTTTCCCCAGCGGGAGGGCCGGGTGGGCAGTATTTT	CSVSPAGGPGGQYF
TRBV6-5	NA	NA	TRBJ1-2	TGTGCCAGCAGTCCAGGGTGGAGAGGCTACACCTTC	CASSPGWRGYTF
TRBV7-9	NA	NA	TRBJ2-3	TGTGCCAGCAGCCATGGGAGATTGATCACAGATACGCAGTATTTT	CASSHGRLITDTQYF
TRBV2	NA	NA	TRBJ2-7	TGTGCCAATACAGGGCTATCTCCCTACGAGCAGTACTTC	CANTGLSPYEQYF
TRBV19	NA	NA	TRBJ2-6	TGTGCCAGTAGTATGAGAAGGGCCACCTCCTACTCTGGGGCCAACGTCCTGACTTTC	CASSMRRATSYSGANVLTF
TRBV19	NA	once	TRBJ2-7	TGTGCCAGTAGTATCTTCCAGGGACTGACCTACGAGCAGTACTTC	CASSIFQGLTYEQYF
TRBV2	TRBD2	NA	TRBJ2-7	TGTGCCAGCAGCCGGCCGGGGATAGCGGGAGGCTACGAGCAGTACTTC	CASSRPGIAGGYEQYF
TRBV28	NA	NA	TRBJ2-7	TGTGCCAGCATAAAAAAGGCCTACGAGCAGTACTTC	CASIKKAYEQYF
TRBV6-1	NA	once	TRBJ1-1	TGTGCCAGCAATATAGGACATAAGAACACTGAAGCTTTCTTT	CASNIGHKNTEAFF
TRBV7-6	TRBD1	NA	TRBJ2-3	TGTGCCAGCAGCCGTCCGGGACAGACAGATACGCAGTATTTT	CASSRPGQTDTQYF
TRBV11-3	NA	NA	TRBJ2-7	TGTGCCAGCAGCCTAGCAGGGGCGCCGATCTACGAGCAGTACTTC	CASSLAGAPIYEQYF
TRBV30	TRBD2	NA	TRBJ2-1	TGTGCCTGGAGTGCCCTAGCGGGAGGGAACAATGAGCAGTTCTTC	CAWSALAGGNNEQFF
TRBV9	TRBD2	NA	TRBJ2-3	TGTGCCAGCAGCGTCACTAGCGGCCCCACAGATACGCAGTATTTT	CASSVTSGPTDTQYF
TRBV10-3	NA	NA	TRBJ2-1	TGTGCCATCAAAGGACAGAACAATGAGCAGTTCTTC	CAIKGQNNEQFF
TRBV29-1	NA	NA	TRBJ2-7	TGCAGCGTCCAAGGGTCCTACGAGCAGTACTTC	CSVQGSYEQYF
TRBV9	TRBD2	NA	TRBJ2-3	TGTGCCAGCAGCGTTCGCCCGGGACTAGCGGGAGGAGAAGGGGATACGCAGTATTTT	CASSVRPGLAGGEGDTQYF
TRBV5-1	NA	NA	TRBJ2-2	TGCGCCAGCAGCTTCCCCCCAAAGGAAGAGCTGTTTTTT	CASSFPPKEELFF
TRBV27	NA	NA	TRBJ2-1	NA	CASVSLRRGGPYNEQFF